This T cell receptor (beta chain) derives from a study of neurological immune-mediated disorders. Study observations and caveats: TCR clonal expansion peaked in HTLV-1-associated myelopathy patients and was lowest in multiple sclerosis patients. No CDR3 amino acid sequences recurred among expanded clones across subjects, suggesting private repertoires in all groups.

Unsorted libraries were generated from 2 million PBMCs held at -80 degrees C. The cDNA came from 5'RACE with 10-nucleotide random UMIs. TCRdb re-analysed the 5' RACE reads in MiXCR, keeping a single row per CDR3 protein. This sample has about 14,000 distinct CDR3 sequences, with more than 9% found just once. This clonotype was detected many times. Its specificity is unknown. The TCR was taken from a woman in her thirties or forties in good health. The specimen was PBMCs.

CDR3 loop: CATTRSGIRIQETQYF. The CDR3 bases are TGTGCCACTACCAGGAGCGGCATAAGAATTCAAGAGACCCAGTACTTC. The V and J genes are TRBV6-2 or TRBV6-3 and TRBJ2-5; maybe TRBD2 (5 bases). The ends were cut back, 10 bases at V and 2 bases at J, with 23 bases in the middle. The V gene's germline CDR1 is MNHEY and CDR2 SVGEGT. This CDR3 spans 16 amino acids.